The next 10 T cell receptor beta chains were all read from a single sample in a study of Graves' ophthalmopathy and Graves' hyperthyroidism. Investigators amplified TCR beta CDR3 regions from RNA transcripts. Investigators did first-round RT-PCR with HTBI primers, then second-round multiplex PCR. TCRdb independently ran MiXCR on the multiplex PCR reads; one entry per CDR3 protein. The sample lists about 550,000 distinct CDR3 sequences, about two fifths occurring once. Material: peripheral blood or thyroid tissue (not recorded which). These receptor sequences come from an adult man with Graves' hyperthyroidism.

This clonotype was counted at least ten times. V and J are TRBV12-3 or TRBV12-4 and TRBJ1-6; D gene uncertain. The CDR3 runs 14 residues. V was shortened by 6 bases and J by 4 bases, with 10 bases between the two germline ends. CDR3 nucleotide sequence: TGTGCCAGCAGAGAACACAATTATAATTCACCCCTCCACTTT. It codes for CASREHNYNSPLHF.

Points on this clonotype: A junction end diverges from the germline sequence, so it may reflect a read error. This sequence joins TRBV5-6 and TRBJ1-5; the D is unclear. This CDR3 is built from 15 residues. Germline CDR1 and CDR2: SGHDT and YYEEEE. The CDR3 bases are TGCGCCAGCAGCCAAGGTGTGGGTGTGGGGCAGCCCCAGCATTTT. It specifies CASSQGVGVGQPQHF.

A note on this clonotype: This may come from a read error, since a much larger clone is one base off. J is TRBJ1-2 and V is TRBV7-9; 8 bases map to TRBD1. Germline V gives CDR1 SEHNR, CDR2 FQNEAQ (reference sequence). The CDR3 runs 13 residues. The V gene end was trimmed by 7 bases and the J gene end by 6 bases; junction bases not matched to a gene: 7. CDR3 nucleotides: TGTGCCAGCATCCTGACAGGGGCCGATGGCTACACCTTC. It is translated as CASILTGADGYTF. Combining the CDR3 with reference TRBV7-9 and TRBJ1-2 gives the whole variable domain DTGVSQNPRHKITKRGQNVTFRCDPISEHNRLYWYRQTLGQGPEFLTYFQNEAQLEKSRLLSDRFSAERPKGSFSTLEIQRTEQGDSAMYLCASILTGADGYTFGSGTRLTVV.

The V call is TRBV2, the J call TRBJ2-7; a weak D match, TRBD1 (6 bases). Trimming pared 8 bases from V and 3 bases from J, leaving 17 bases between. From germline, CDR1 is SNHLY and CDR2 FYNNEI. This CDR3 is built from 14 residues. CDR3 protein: CASGLNRVGYEQYF. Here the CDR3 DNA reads TGTGCCAGCGGTTTAAACAGGGTCGGCTACGAGCAGTACTTC.

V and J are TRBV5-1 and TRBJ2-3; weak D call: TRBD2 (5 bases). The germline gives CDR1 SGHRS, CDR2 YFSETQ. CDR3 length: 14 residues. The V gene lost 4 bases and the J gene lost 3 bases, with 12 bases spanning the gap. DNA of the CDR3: TGCGCCAGCAGCCATGGACTGTCTACAGATACGCAGTATTTT. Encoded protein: CASSHGLSTDTQYF.

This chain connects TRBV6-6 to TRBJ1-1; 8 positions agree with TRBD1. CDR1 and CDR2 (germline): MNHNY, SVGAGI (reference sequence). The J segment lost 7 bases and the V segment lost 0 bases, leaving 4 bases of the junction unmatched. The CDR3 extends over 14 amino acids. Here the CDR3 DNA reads TGTGCCAGCAGTTACTCCCGACAGGGGAGTGAAGCTTTCTTT. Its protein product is CASSYSRQGSEAFF.

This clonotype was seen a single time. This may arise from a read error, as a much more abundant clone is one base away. CDR3: CASSFAWEGTEALF. As DNA, the CDR3 is TGTGCCAGTAGTTTCGCCTGGGAAGGCACTGAAGCTCTCTTT. The chain recombines TRBV19 with TRBJ1-1; D not certain. The CDR3 runs to 14 residues. Germline V gene lookup returns CDR1 LNHDA and CDR2 SQIVND (reference sequence).

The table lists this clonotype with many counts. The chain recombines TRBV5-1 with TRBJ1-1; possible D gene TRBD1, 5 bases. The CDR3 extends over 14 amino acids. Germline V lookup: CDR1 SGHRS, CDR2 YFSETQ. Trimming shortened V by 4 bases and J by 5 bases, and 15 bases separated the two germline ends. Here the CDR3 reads CASSIGRGGTEAFF. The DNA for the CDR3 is TGCGCCAGCAGCATTGGTAGGGGTGGGACTGAAGCTTTCTTT.

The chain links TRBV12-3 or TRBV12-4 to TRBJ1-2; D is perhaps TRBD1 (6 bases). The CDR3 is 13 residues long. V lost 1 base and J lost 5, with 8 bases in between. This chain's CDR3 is CASSLVGQYGYTF. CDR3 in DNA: TGTGCCAGCAGTTTAGTCGGACAGTATGGCTACACCTTC.

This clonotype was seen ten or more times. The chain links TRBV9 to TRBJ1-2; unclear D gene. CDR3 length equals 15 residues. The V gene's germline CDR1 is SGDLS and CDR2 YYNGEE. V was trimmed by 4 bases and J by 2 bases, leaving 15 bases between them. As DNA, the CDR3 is TGTGCCAGCAGCCCCCAGATCGTAGAGAACTATGGCTACACCTTC. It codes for CASSPQIVENYGYTF.